Below, 26 T cell receptor beta chains from the same sample are listed, as sequenced in a study of shared clonotypes between healthy human individuals. Data came from immunoSEQ multiplex PCR; TCRdb stores just in-frame clones and leaves some out. This table holds around 2.5 million clones, 80% to 95% found once. Sequencing used naive CD4+ T cells from PBMCs. Sample subset: CD45RA+ positively selected. These receptors were obtained from a man between 18 and 29 years old in good health. Some clones in this sample may be carry-over from other donors' samples.

The chain recombines TRBV18 with TRBJ2-5; 10 positions agree with TRBD2. Germline values: CDR1 KGHSH, CDR2 LQKENI. V shed 6 bases and J 5 bases; nucleotides not matched to a gene: 12. The CDR3 length is 16 residues. CDR3 loop: CASSIYLAGVGETQYF. In nucleotides, the CDR3 is TGTGCCAGCTCGATCTACCTAGCGGGAGTTGGTGAGACCCAGTACTTC.

In the case of this clone: Other DNA sequences in this specimen translate into the identical CDR3. The J gene is TRBJ2-7, the V gene TRBV9; 9 bases are a match to TRBD2. V trimming: 0 bases; J trimming: 4 bases; junction bases outside the gene matches: 5. This CDR3 comprises 15 residues. Germline values: CDR1 SGDLS, CDR2 YYNGEE. The CDR3 region has the DNA TGTGCCAGCAGCGTAGGTGCGGGAGGGCCTTACGAGCAGTACTTC. Translated: CASSVGAGGPYEQYF. The variable domain in full, with the rest retrieved from reference TRBV9 and TRBJ2-7, is DSGVTQTPKHLITATGQRVTLRCSPRSGDLSVYWYQQSLDQGLQFLIQYYNGEERAKGNILERFSAQQFPDLHSELNLSSLELGDSALYFCASSVGAGGPYEQYFGPGTRLTVT.

The chain has TRBV5-1 and TRBJ1-6; D unresolved. Germline values: CDR1 SGHRS, CDR2 YFSETQ. Trimming removed 4 bases from V and 5 bases from J, with 13 bases in between. This CDR3 is built from 15 residues. The CDR3 loop is CASSPATADNSPLHF. CDR3 nucleotides: TGCGCCAGCAGCCCCGCGACCGCGGATAATTCACCCCTCCACTTT.

This clone was found once. J is TRBJ1-2 and V is TRBV19; D is unresolved. The CDR3 covers 12 residues. Trimming stripped 3 bases from V and 6 bases from J, with 8 bases between. Per germline, CDR1 LNHDA and CDR2 SQIVND (reference sequence). DNA of the CDR3: TGTGCCAGTAGTATCAATAGGAATGGCTACACCTTC. Protein: CASSINRNGYTF.

The V and J genes are TRBV6-5 and TRBJ1-5, with D maybe TRBD1 (6 bases). The CDR3 runs 14 residues. V lost 5 bases to trimming and J lost 2 bases, with 10 bases between them. Germline V gene lookup returns CDR1 MNHEY and CDR2 SVGAGI. In nucleotides, the CDR3 is TGTGCCAGCAGTCGGACAGTCGGCAATCAGCCCCAGCATTTT. Amino acid sequence: CASSRTVGNQPQHF.

V and J are TRBV27 and TRBJ2-3; no reliable D call. CDR3 size: 13 residues. Between the trimmed V and J ends, which lost 2 bases and 3 bases, there was a span of 6 bases. Germline V gene data show CDR1 as MNHEY and CDR2 as SMNVEV (reference sequence). The CDR3 DNA reads as TGTGCCAGCAGTTTAGATTATACAGATACGCAGTATTTT. This codes for CASSLDYTDTQYF.

The chain employs TRBV28 and TRBJ2-1, with D unclear. The CDR3 spans 12 residues. Trimming left V 7 bases short and J 6 bases short, with 10 bases between. Germline V gene lookup returns CDR1 MDHEN and CDR2 SYDVKM. The DNA for the CDR3 is TGTGCCAGCAATGTACTTGGCAATGAGCAGTTCTTC. Its translation: CASNVLGNEQFF.

The chain carries TRBV29-1 and TRBJ1-1; maybe TRBD1 (5 bases). Between the trimmed V and J ends, which lost 3 bases and 11 bases, there was a span of 13 bases. Germline V gene lookup returns CDR1 SQVTM and CDR2 ANQGSEA. The CDR3 loop spans 11 amino acids. CDR3 sequence (DNA): TGCAGCGTTGATCCAGGGACCGGGGCTTTCTTT. Its translation: CSVDPGTGAFF.

V and J are TRBV19 and TRBJ2-3; weak D call: TRBD2 (6 bases). The CDR3 has 15 amino acids. With 2 bases removed from V and 0 bases from J, the gap between germline ends came to 9 bases. Looked up from germline, CDR1 is LNHDA and CDR2 is SQIVND (reference sequence). For the CDR3, the DNA is TGTGCCAGTAGTATATTGGGGACTAGCACAGATACGCAGTATTTT. It is translated as CASSILGTSTDTQYF.

The rearrangement joins TRBV5-5 to TRBJ1-3; possible D gene TRBD1, 6 bases. Germline loops: CDR1 SGHKS, CDR2 YYEKEE (reference sequence). This CDR3 is 15 amino acids long. The V gene lost 5 bases and the J gene lost 4 bases, with 16 bases spanning the gap. CDR3 region: CASSQFTGSGNTIYF. DNA of the CDR3: TGTGCCAGCAGTCAATTTACAGGGTCAGGAAACACCATATATTTT. Together with reference TRBV5-5 and TRBJ1-3, the CDR3 gives the full variable domain: DAGVTQSPTHLIKTRGQQVTLRCSPISGHKSVSWYQQVLGQGPQFIFQYYEKEERGRGNFPDRFSARQFPNYSSELNVNALLLGDSALYLCASSQFTGSGNTIYFGEGSWLTVV.

The chain couples TRBV28 to TRBJ1-5; D possibly corresponds to TRBD1 (5 bases). Looked up from germline, CDR1 is MDHEN and CDR2 is SYDVKM. This CDR3 comprises 14 residues. V lost 7 bases to trimming and J lost 7 bases, with 17 bases between them. The CDR3 DNA reads TGTGCCAGCACCGACACGGGGGGATGGCAGCCCCAGCATTTT. Translation gives CASTDTGGWQPQHF.

This clone appeared a single time. The genes are TRBV30 and TRBJ1-2; the D gene is possibly TRBD1 (5 bases). Germline-derived CDR1 and CDR2 are GTSNPN and SVGIG (reference sequence). This CDR3 is built from 14 residues. The germline V and J ends were trimmed by 4 bases and 3 bases, with 15 bases remaining between them. The CDR3 sequence: CAWTGRGIDYGYTF. The CDR3 nucleotides read TGTGCCTGGACAGGGAGAGGGATCGACTATGGCTACACCTTC.

This sequence joins TRBV7-6 and TRBJ2-7; TRBD1 or TRBD2 may be the D gene (5 bases each). The CDR3 loop spans 16 amino acids. V lost 4 bases and J 2 bases, leaving 18 bases between the germline ends. Germline-derived CDR1 and CDR2 are SGHVS and FNYEAQ. CDR3: CASSSQLNRRPYEQYF. The CDR3 DNA reads as TGTGCCAGCAGCTCCCAATTAAACAGGAGGCCCTACGAGCAGTACTTC.

This chain uses TRBV6-5 with TRBJ1-4; D is possibly TRBD1 (5 bases). The V gene's germline CDR1 is MNHEY and CDR2 SVGAGI. The germline V and J ends were trimmed by 4 bases and 8 bases, with 11 bases remaining between them. This CDR3 region has 13 residues. In DNA form, the CDR3 reads TGTGCCAGCAGTTCCAGGGTGGGCGAAAAACTGTTTTTT. It translates to CASSSRVGEKLFF.

This clone has only one observation. The chain has TRBV11-3 and TRBJ2-3; maybe TRBD1 (6 bases). V was pared by 3 bases and J by 0 bases, with 10 bases between. Per the germline V gene, CDR1 is SGHNT and CDR2 is YENEEA. The CDR3 runs to 15 residues. This CDR3 is CASSFGQTSTDTQYF. The CDR3 nucleotides read TGTGCCAGCAGCTTTGGACAGACCAGCACAGATACGCAGTATTTT. The full variable domain, in which reference TRBV11-3 and TRBJ2-3 provide the parts outside the CDR3, is EAGVVQSPRYKIIEKKQPVAFWCNPISGHNTLYWYLQNLGQGPELLIRYENEEAVDDSQLPKDRFSAERLKGVDSTLKIQPAELGDSAVYLCASSFGQTSTDTQYFGPGTRLTVL.

The chain joins TRBV7-2 to TRBJ1-2; D may be TRBD1 (6 bases). The germline CDR1 and CDR2 sequences are SGHTA and FQGNSA. This CDR3 has 15 amino acids. The germline V and J ends were trimmed by 4 bases and 7 bases, with 19 bases remaining between them. CDR3 sequence: CASSSRATGSRGYTF. DNA for the CDR3: TGTGCCAGCAGCTCCCGAGCAACAGGGAGTCGTGGCTACACCTTC. Together with reference TRBV7-2 and TRBJ1-2, the CDR3 gives the full variable domain: GAGVSQSPSNKVTEKGKDVELRCDPISGHTALYWYRQSLGQGLEFLIYFQGNSAPDKSGLPSDRFSAERTGGSVSTLTIQRTQQEDSAVYLCASSSRATGSRGYTFGSGTRLTVV.

This sequence joins TRBV7-6 and TRBJ2-3; 7 bases are a match to TRBD2. Germline CDR1 SGHVS, CDR2 FNYEAQ. Trimming took 4 bases from V and 4 from J; bases not matched to a gene: 8. The CDR3 totals 15 residues. CDR3 in amino acids: CASSSTGTKADTQYF. The CDR3 nucleotides are TGTGCCAGCAGCTCGACCGGGACTAAGGCAGATACGCAGTATTTT.

V gene TRBV5-4 combines with J gene TRBJ1-5, with D hard to call. The CDR3 is 15 residues long. Germline lookup yields CDR1 SGHNT and CDR2 YYREEE (reference sequence). V lost 4 bases and J lost 4, with 15 bases in between. The CDR3 DNA reads TGTGCCAGCAGCCGCGGAGGGTCTCCTAATCAGCCCCAGCATTTT. It codes for CASSRGGSPNQPQHF.

The CDR3 DNA sequence: TGTGCCAGCATAGGCGGACTCACTGGGGCCAACGTCCTGACTTTC. It specifies CASIGGLTGANVLTF. This chain joins TRBV2 and TRBJ2-6, with D maybe TRBD2 (5 bases). Trimming shortened V by 7 bases and J by 2 bases, and 12 bases separated the two germline ends. Germline lookup yields CDR1 SNHLY and CDR2 FYNNEI. The CDR3 runs to 15 residues.

The table lists this clone with a count of one. V is TRBV29-1 and J is TRBJ2-7; 8 bases fit TRBD1. The CDR3 covers 13 residues. Unmatched junction bases numbered 8, after V lost 5 bases and J lost 5 bases. The germline V gene encodes CDR1 SQVTM and CDR2 ANQGSEA. The CDR3 region has the DNA TGCAGCGTTACCCCAGGGGGCATCGACGAGCAGTACTTC. Translated: CSVTPGGIDEQYF.

CDR3 region: CASNPRGSGNTIYF. CDR3 in DNA: TGTGCCAGTAACCCTCGGGGCTCTGGAAACACCATATATTTT. This chain joins TRBV19 and TRBJ1-3; D unresolved. Looked up from germline, CDR1 is LNHDA and CDR2 is SQIVND (reference sequence). The CDR3 is made up of 14 amino acids. V gave up 7 bases and J gave up 0 bases, with 10 bases separating them.

J is TRBJ1-2 and V is TRBV28, with TRBD1 as a possible D gene (6 bases). The germline gives CDR1 MDHEN, CDR2 SYDVKM. This CDR3 is 16 amino acids long. V was clipped by 5 bases and J by 7 bases, with 23 bases between them. The CDR3 loop is CASSARGLLGGPGYTF. In nucleotides, the CDR3 is TGTGCCAGCAGTGCCCGTGGGTTGTTGGGGGGGCCTGGCTACACCTTC.

V and J are TRBV23-1 and TRBJ1-1; no firm D call. TRBV23-1 is noted as an ORF with a role that remains uncertain. CDR3 length: 13 residues. V lost 3 bases, J lost 0 bases, and 5 bases lay in between. In DNA form, the CDR3 reads TGCGCCAGCAGTCATGAGCTGAACACTGAAGCTTTCTTT. Translation: CASSHELNTEAFF.

The J gene is TRBJ1-2, the V gene TRBV7-8, with 10 bases lining up with TRBD1. Trimming cost V 3 bases and J 10 bases; bases outside gene matches: 14. There are 16 residues in the CDR3. Germline V gene sequence: CDR1 SGHVS, CDR2 FQNEAQ. The CDR3 nucleotides read TGTGCCAGCAGCTTGTGGGACAGCGGGACAGGGGTTGACTACACCTTC. It encodes CASSLWDSGTGVDYTF.

The chain couples TRBV15 to TRBJ2-1; tentatively, D is TRBD2 (6 bases). V shed 0 bases and J shed 6 bases, with 18 bases lying between them. CDR3 length: 17 residues. Germline assignment: CDR1 LNHNV and CDR2 YYDKDF (reference sequence). Here the CDR3 DNA reads TGTGCCACCAGCAGAGATAGGTCGGAGGGCCGGGGCAATGAGCAGTTCTTC. Amino acids: CATSRDRSEGRGNEQFF.

Regarding this clone: Within the sample, other DNA sequences also encode this same CDR3. This chain links TRBV19 with TRBJ2-1, with unresolved D. The ends were cut back, 3 bases at V and 6 bases at J, with 3 bases in the middle. Germline V gene lookup returns CDR1 LNHDA and CDR2 SQIVND (reference sequence). The CDR3 runs to 11 residues. In DNA, the CDR3 is TGTGCCAGTAGTATTCGCAATGAGCAGTTCTTC. It yields the protein CASSIRNEQFF.